This T cell receptor (beta chain) was retrieved from a study of PD-1 blockade in classical Hodgkin lymphoma. Measured with immunoSEQ multiplex PCR; TCRdb has only the in-frame clones, and not every one. The profile shows roughly 77,000 clones, 93% of them singletons. Time point: newly diagnosed, previously untreated cHL patient sample. CDR1 and CDR2 (germline): LGHNA, YNFKEQ. With 1 base clipped from V and 3 bases from J, the junction kept 5 bases outside the gene matches. The CDR3 is 15 residues long. Specimen: peripheral blood mononuclear cells (PBMCs). The chain combines TRBV4-2 with TRBJ2-7, with 8 bases aligning to TRBD2. The sequence derives from a human donor with classical Hodgkin lymphoma. In DNA, the CDR3 is TGTGCCAGCAGCCAAGGATCGGGGGGGGTCTACGAGCAGTACTTC. Translating it yields CASSQGSGGVYEQYF.